This TCR beta chain emerged from a study of cytomegalovirus exposure and HLA in healthy donors. Looking at the study overall: As released early, the data held roughly 85 million unique TCRs from HLA-typed donors.

V lost 3 bases and J 8 bases, leaving 17 bases between the germline ends. Germline V CDR1 and CDR2: LGHNA, YSLEER. The CDR3 extends over 15 amino acids. On this clone: Its specificity is unknown.

The study ran its PCR with 60 Vbeta and 13 Jbeta primers. TCRdb's copy holds only in-frame clones and misses some; the assay was immunoSEQ multiplex PCR. Seen here are roughly 100,000 clones, about four fifths observed once, and the top ten hold under 6.5%. Study-wide results and caveats: A link between a missense DCLRE1C variant and TCR beta V- and J-gene trimming emerged from a later analysis. The authors later found HLA-associated TCR beta chains more clonally expanded than equally common others. Earlier analysis yielded a pattern in which most TCR beta V segments were productive about 87% or about 30% of the time.

The sequenced material came from PBMCs. The chain joins TRBV4-3 to TRBJ2-1; unclear D gene. The receptor comes from a woman aged 45-65 years in good health and CMV-seropositive. DNA for the CDR3: TGCGCCAGCAGCCAGCTTTCTACTGCGGCCGATGAGCAGTTCTTC. It is translated as CASSQLSTAADEQFF.